The source of this TCR beta chain is a study of T-cell reconstitution after alpha-beta-depleted transplantation in children. Unique molecular identifiers were incorporated into the prepared TCRbeta library. MiXCR, run by TCRdb on the PCR reads, gives a single entry per CDR3 protein. The sample consists of about 500,000 distinct CDR3 sequences, around a third of them appearing once. This TCR was sampled from a human donor who donated a stem cell graft to a child with aplastic anemia. This specimen consisted of PBMCs from the stem cell graft donor, obtained from the stem cell graft.

The CDR3 region is CASSGGLAEINEQFF. CDR3 bases: TGTGCCAGCAGCGGGGGACTAGCGGAGATCAATGAGCAGTTCTTC. J is TRBJ2-1 and V is TRBV9, with 11 nucleotides matching TRBD2. V trimming: 3 bases; J trimming: 6 bases; junction bases outside the gene matches: 5. CDR1 is SGDLS, CDR2 YYNGEE, per germline. This CDR3 spans 15 amino acids.